This T cell receptor beta chain comes out of a study of cytomegalovirus exposure and HLA in healthy donors. Notes on the study in general: Exclusion as indistinguishable affected some V segments, including TRBV6-2 and TRBV6-3.

V was pared by 3 bases and J by 11 bases, with 14 bases between. The CDR3 spans 13 residues. The germline V gene has CDR1 MNHEY and CDR2 SMNVEV (reference sequence). PCR amplification relied on 60 Vbeta primers (plus 13 Jbeta primers). In the original workflow: Roughly 10 million shared chains were among approximately 87 million unique TCR beta chains counted in a later analysis. TCRdb keeps only in-frame clones here, not all; method: immunoSEQ multiplex PCR. The V and J calls and clone size are taken from that table; D and trimming were inferred from the DNA. Altogether 150,000 to 200,000 clones are present, roughly 74% being singletons, with the ten largest covering around 2.6%. With regard to this clone: Its antigen is not identified.

The clonotype originates from a female donor in good health and CMV-seronegative. What was sequenced was PBMCs. The chain couples TRBV27 to TRBJ2-4, with D maybe TRBD2 (6 bases). The CDR3 region has the DNA TGTGCCAGCAGTTTCGCGGAGGGGACTCTTCAGTACTTC. Translated, it gives CASSFAEGTLQYF.